This TCR beta chain was observed in a study of Ad26.COV2.S vaccination and SARS-CoV-2 variants. The germline CDR1 and CDR2 sequences are MGHDK and SYGVNS. The J segment lost 2 bases and the V segment lost 8 bases, leaving 7 bases of the junction unmatched. The CDR3 runs 14 residues. Treatment: 19 received Ad26.COV2.S at low or high dose, single or two shots; five or six received placebo; per-sample allocation not given. The samples date from day 63 after the first vaccine or placebo injection. The repertoire was sequenced with immunoSEQ multiplex PCR; TCRdb's copy has only in-frame clones and lacks some. The sample includes hundreds of thousands of clones, roughly 90% of them seen just once.

The source of this sequence is a person aged 18-60 years who received the Ad26.COV2.S COVID-19 vaccine or a placebo. The input for sequencing was peripheral blood, taken in a trial of Ad26.COV2.S vaccine versus placebo. The chain links TRBV25-1 to TRBJ2-5; 8 bases are a match to TRBD2. CDR3 residues: CASGVAGLQETQYF. The CDR3 DNA is TGTGCCAGCGGGGTAGCGGGACTTCAAGAGACCCAGTACTTC.